This T cell receptor (beta chain) was retrieved from a study of CD8 T cells in ankylosing spondylitis. Study-wide points: Blood of patients with ankylosing spondylitis appeared to be characterized by a TCR beta motif of several highly homologous variants. CD8+ by phenotype, disease-linked clones were relatively rare in peripheral blood.

With molecular barcodes, quantitative 5'-RACE was used to make the TCR beta libraries. A single record per CDR3 protein comes from TCRdb applying MiXCR to the 5' RACE reads. The table lists roughly 440,000 distinct CDR3 sequences, about a sixth of them singletons. This clonotype was found a few times. What it recognizes is unknown. Sequencing used blood, either unsorted or a sorted T cell fraction (not recorded which). The TCR comes from a male donor with ankylosing spondylitis.

CDR3 amino acids: CASSQRSHWGYTF. The CDR3 bases are TGTGCCAGCAGCCAAAGGTCACATTGGGGCTACACCTTC. V gene TRBV3-1 combines with J gene TRBJ1-2, with D unresolved. Trimming took off 2 bases at V and 8 bases at J, with 12 bases between the two ends. Looked up from germline, CDR1 is LGHDT and CDR2 is YNNKEL (reference sequence). The CDR3 spans 13 residues.